This T cell receptor beta chain is from a study of T-cell reconstitution after alpha-beta-depleted transplantation in children. Per the germline V gene, CDR1 is SGHRS and CDR2 is YFSETQ. The CDR3 loop spans 15 amino acids. Trimming removed 0 bases from V and 0 bases from J, with 9 bases in between. The library targeted TCRbeta and was prepared with unique molecular identifiers. TCRdb fed the PCR reads into MiXCR, producing one record per CDR3 protein. Found here are about 120,000 distinct CDR3 sequences, 10% of them singletons; the top ten hold more than 7%. This clonotype was counted many times. V is TRBV5-1 and J is TRBJ2-5, with D perhaps matching TRBD2 (6 bases). This specimen was PBMCs from the stem cell graft donor, taken from the stem cell graft. This receptor was identified in a human donor who donated a stem cell graft to a child with acute lymphoblastic leukemia. CDR3 coding DNA: TGCGCCAGCAGCTTGGGGAGGGTAAACCAAGAGACCCAGTACTTC. It codes for CASSLGRVNQETQYF.